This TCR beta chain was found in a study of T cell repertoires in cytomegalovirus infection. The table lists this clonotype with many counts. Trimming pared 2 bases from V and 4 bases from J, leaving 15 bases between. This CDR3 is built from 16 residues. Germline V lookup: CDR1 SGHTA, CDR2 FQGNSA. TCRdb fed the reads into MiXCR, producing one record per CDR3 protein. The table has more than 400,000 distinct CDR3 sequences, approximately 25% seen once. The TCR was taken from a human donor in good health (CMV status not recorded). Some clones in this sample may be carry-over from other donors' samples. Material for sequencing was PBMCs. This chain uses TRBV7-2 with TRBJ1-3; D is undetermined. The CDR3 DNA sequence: TGTGCCAGCAGCTTAAATCGTTTAGGGAACGGAAACACCATATATTTT. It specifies CASSLNRLGNGNTIYF.